The present T cell receptor (beta chain) was sequenced within a study of cytomegalovirus exposure and HLA in healthy donors. Study context: The approximately 110 validation repertoires used a platform that matched the one used for the approximately 620 first-cohort repertoires, as a later analysis reported. Study results and caveats: Researchers counted around 160 TCR beta chains as cytomegalovirus-associated. As confirmed in vitro, three CMV-associated chains were specific for CMV antigens.

Trimming pared 4 bases from V and 1 base from J, leaving 15 bases between. Germline values: CDR1 SGDLS, CDR2 YYNGEE. The CDR3 spans 16 residues. This clone was recorded once. The antigen remains unidentified. Clones were read by immunoSEQ multiplex PCR, and TCRdb kept only the in-frame ones, dropping some. Altogether roughly 230,000 clones are present, about nine tenths being singletons, with the ten largest covering approximately 3.1%. V is TRBV9 and J is TRBJ2-1; possible D gene TRBD2, 7 bases. The TCR comes from a woman aged 25 to 45 in good health and CMV-seronegative. Sequencing input: PBMCs. The CDR3 region is CASSPRAGTSYNEQFF. The CDR3 DNA reads TGTGCCAGCAGCCCTCGAGCGGGGACATCCTACAATGAGCAGTTCTTC.